This is a list of T cell receptor beta chains from one sample in a study of blood T cell repertoires in COVID-19. Sequencing was performed with immunoSEQ multiplex PCR; in TCRdb, only in-frame clones are kept and a portion is missing. The sample carries around 300,000 clones, about 90% recorded once. Sequencing input: PBMCs or T cells enriched from blood (not recorded which). These receptors all come from a man aged 25-40 years who had recovered from COVID-19. Each CDR3 is given with its conserved first and last residue. D genes are given only for firm matches. Clone size, where shown, is once, few, many, or a class for clones that have expanded.

V	size	D	J	CDR3	DNA
TRBV7-9	-	-	TRBJ1-1	CASSFGEGAFF	TGTGCCAGCAGCTTCGGAGAGGGAGCTTTCTTT
TRBV28	-	-	TRBJ1-5	CASSHGISNQPQHF	TGTGCCAGCAGCCACGGGATTAGCAATCAGCCCCAGCATTTT
TRBV15	-	-	TRBJ1-5	CATSRVGQKNQPQHF	TGTGCCACCAGCAGAGTAGGACAGAAAAATCAGCCCCAGCATTTT
TRBV5-1	-	-	TRBJ2-3	CASSFQWAANLANTQYF	TGCGCCAGCAGCTTCCAGTGGGCAGCCAATCTAGCTAATACGCAGTATTTT
TRBV7-9	once	TRBD1	TRBJ1-6	CASLPGTGINSPLHF	TGTGCCAGCCTTCCAGGGACAGGGATTAATTCACCCCTCCACTTT
TRBV5-6	-	-	TRBJ2-7	CASSLVQGYEQYF	TGTGCCAGCAGCTTGGTACAGGGCTACGAGCAGTACTTC
TRBV4-1	few	-	TRBJ2-2	CASSQEQGELFF	TGCGCCAGCAGCCAAGAACAAGGGGAGCTGTTTTTT
TRBV21-1	-	-	TRBJ1-3	CASSESNRGRNTIYF	TGTGCCAGCAGCGAATCGAACAGGGGCCGAAACACCATATATTTT
TRBV28	-	-	TRBJ1-1	CASTPGVGNTEAFF	TGTGCCAGCACCCCAGGCGTCGGGAACACTGAAGCTTTCTTT
TRBV5-1	few	-	TRBJ2-7	CASSLGAGSYEQYF	TGCGCCAGCAGCTTGGGGGCGGGTTCCTACGAGCAGTACTTC
TRBV18	few	TRBD1	TRBJ2-7	CASSPGQGSEQYF	TGTGCCAGCTCCCCGGGACAGGGGTCCGAGCAGTACTTC
TRBV27	once	-	TRBJ1-2	CASSFGPPGVISNYGYTF	TGTGCCAGCAGTTTCGGTCCCCCGGGGGTTATTTCTAACTATGGCTACACCTTC
TRBV25-1	-	-	TRBJ2-1	CASSLQGGSEQFF	TGTGCCAGCAGCTTGCAAGGCGGCTCTGAGCAGTTCTTC
TRBV7-6	-	-	TRBJ1-5	CASSSGVNQPQHF	TGTGCCAGCAGCTCGGGGGTCAATCAGCCCCAGCATTTT